Below are 19 T cell receptor beta chains sequenced from a single sample in a study of response to subunit inactivated influenza vaccine. MiXCR, run by TCRdb on the RT-PCR reads, gives a single entry per CDR3 protein. The sample yields 750,000 to 850,000 distinct CDR3 sequences, around a sixth seen once. The source material was PBMCs from blood, sampled around 5 days after vaccination. The receptor source for this set is a man aged 45 to 65 who received an inactivated influenza vaccine.

Note on this clonotype: The germline gene is not matched at one end of the junction; a read error may be the cause. The V and J genes are TRBV4-3 and TRBJ2-6; TRBD1 is a possible D gene (5 bases). This CDR3 comprises 16 residues. The germline V gene encodes CDR1 LGHNA and CDR2 YSLEER. CDR3 amino acids: CASSNLRATGANVPTF. The CDR3 DNA sequence: TGCGCCAGCAGCAACCTCCGTGCGACTGGGGCCAACGTCCCGACTTTC.

The chain carries TRBV29-1 and TRBJ1-1; D uncertain. Germline V gives CDR1 SQVTM, CDR2 ANQGSEA. The CDR3 loop spans 13 amino acids. Trimming left V 2 bases short and J 0 bases short, with 7 bases between. DNA for the CDR3: TGCAGCGTTGAAATACACTTGAACACTGAAGCTTTCTTT. This sequence encodes CSVEIHLNTEAFF.

The gene calls are TRBV29-1 and TRBJ2-5, with 7 bases that match TRBD1. Germline V lookup: CDR1 SQVTM, CDR2 ANQGSEA. V gave up 5 bases and J gave up 6 bases; unmatched junction bases: 9. CDR3 length: 13 amino acids. CDR3 DNA sequence: TGCAGCGTTACGACAGGGATAGGGCAGACCCAGTACTTC. Encoded protein: CSVTTGIGQTQYF.

This clonotype was recorded a few times. This rearrangement joins TRBV5-1 to TRBJ2-7; TRBD1 might be the D (5 bases). This CDR3 contains 15 residues. Trimming took 4 bases from V and 6 from J, leaving 20 bases between them. Germline loops: CDR1 SGHRS, CDR2 YFSETQ. The CDR3 nucleotides are TGCGCCAGCAGCCAGACAGTTTTGAGCCCATCCGAGCAGTACTTC. Residues: CASSQTVLSPSEQYF.

The chain joins TRBV20-1 to TRBJ2-2; TRBD2 matches 12 bases. The V and J ends lost 3 bases and 0 bases, in that order; junction bases with no gene match: 5. Per the germline V gene, CDR1 is DFQATT and CDR2 is SNEGSKA (reference sequence). The length of the CDR3 is 17 residues. The CDR3 loop is CSARGLAGVPNTGELFF. The DNA of the CDR3 is TGCAGTGCTAGGGGACTAGCGGGTGTGCCGAACACCGGGGAGCTGTTTTTT.

The V call is TRBV12-3 or TRBV12-4, the J call TRBJ2-1, with D perhaps matching TRBD1 or TRBD2 (6 bases each). The CDR3 totals 15 residues. V lost 5 bases, J lost 4 bases, and 15 bases lay in between. The CDR3 protein is CASSQGRSQYNEQFF. DNA for the CDR3: TGTGCCAGCAGTCAGGGGAGGAGCCAATACAATGAGCAGTTCTTC.

The chain recombines TRBV20-1 with TRBJ2-3; the D gene could be TRBD1 or TRBD2 (6 bases each). This CDR3 is built from 16 residues. V shed 2 bases and J shed 1 base, with 16 bases lying between them. CDR1 is DFQATT, CDR2 SNEGSKA, per germline (reference sequence). CDR3 in amino acids: CSARLGGLRGTDTQYF. The CDR3 bases are TGCAGTGCTAGACTAGGGGGGCTACGGGGCACAGATACGCAGTATTTT.

V gene TRBV29-1 combines with J gene TRBJ2-7; no clear D gene. CDR3 length equals 12 residues. Deletions cut 4 bases from V and 1 base from J, with 8 bases between. CDR1 and CDR2 from the germline V gene are SQVTM and ANQGSEA. The CDR3 nucleotides read TGCAGCGTTGGGGCGGAGTCCTACGAGCAGTACTTC. Translated, it gives CSVGAESYEQYF.

The V call is TRBV27, the J call TRBJ2-1; D possibly matches TRBD1 or TRBD2 (5 bases each). Deletions cut 8 bases from V and 0 bases from J, with 14 bases between. The CDR3 sequence is 15 residues long. The germline V gene has CDR1 MNHEY and CDR2 SMNVEV (reference sequence). CDR3 residues: CASRGRRVSYNEQFF. The CDR3 coding sequence is TGTGCCAGCCGGGGCAGAAGAGTCTCCTACAATGAGCAGTTCTTC.

This clonotype was seen a few times. The chain couples TRBV7-9 to TRBJ2-1, with D unclear. CDR3 size: 13 residues. Germline V lookup: CDR1 SEHNR, CDR2 FQNEAQ (reference sequence). V lost 6 bases and J lost 5, with 11 bases in between. For the CDR3, the DNA is TGTGCCAGCAGTCCTAATTCCGACAATGAGCAGTTCTTC. It codes for CASSPNSDNEQFF.

This clonotype has a handful of counts. The chain joins TRBV9 to TRBJ2-2; possible D gene TRBD2, 5 bases. Germline V gene data show CDR1 as SGDLS and CDR2 as YYNGEE. This CDR3 region has 16 residues. Deletions cut 0 bases from V and 5 bases from J, with 14 bases between. CDR3 residues: CASSVDIEVATGELFF. The CDR3 DNA follows: TGTGCCAGCAGCGTAGATATTGAAGTAGCGACCGGGGAGCTGTTTTTT.

The rearrangement links TRBV3-1 to TRBJ2-7; D gene uncertain. The CDR3 spans 12 residues. V lost 2 bases and J 4 bases, leaving 6 bases between the germline ends. CDR1 is LGHDT, CDR2 YNNKEL, per germline (reference sequence). The CDR3 sequence is CASSQSWYEQYF. As DNA, the CDR3 is TGTGCCAGCAGCCAATCATGGTACGAGCAGTACTTC.

This clonotype was counted a few times. The rearrangement uses TRBV11-2 and TRBJ2-7; D is uncertain. V was shortened by 2 bases and J by 2 bases, with 7 bases between the two germline ends. CDR1 SGHAT and CDR2 FQNNGV come from the germline V gene. The CDR3 has 13 residues. The CDR3 sequence is CASSLSETYEQYF. The CDR3 bases are TGTGCCAGCAGCTTATCAGAAACCTACGAGCAGTACTTC.

The rearrangement uses TRBV6-2 or TRBV6-3 and TRBJ2-7; TRBD1 agrees at 7 bases. Trimming took 2 bases from V and 2 from J; bases not matched to a gene: 12. The germline CDR1 and CDR2 sequences are MNHEY and SVGEGT. This CDR3 has 17 amino acids. The DNA for the CDR3 is TGTGCCAGCAGTTACCCTGTCCGAGGGGGCAACACCTACGAGCAGTACTTC. It encodes CASSYPVRGGNTYEQYF.

The chain is built from TRBV11-1 and TRBJ2-7; 9 bases fit TRBD1. CDR1 and CDR2 from the germline V gene are SGHAT and FQDESV (reference sequence). This CDR3 is built from 15 residues. Trimming at V came to 4 bases and at J to 3 bases, leaving 7 bases not matched to a gene. The CDR3 loop reads CASSSGQGRIYEQYF. DNA for the CDR3: TGTGCCAGCAGCTCGGGACAGGGAAGGATCTACGAGCAGTACTTC.

The J gene is TRBJ1-5, the V gene TRBV24-1; 9 nucleotides line up with TRBD1. V was clipped by 4 bases and J by 1 base; unmatched bases: 7. CDR1 and CDR2 (germline): KGHDR, SFDVKD. The CDR3 has 17 residues. The CDR3 loop is CATSEGTGRGSNQPQHF. CDR3 DNA sequence: TGTGCCACCAGTGAGGGGACAGGGAGAGGGAGCAATCAGCCCCAGCATTTT.

This clonotype was seen a handful of times. This rearrangement joins TRBV12-3 or TRBV12-4 to TRBJ2-1; TRBD1 might be the D (5 bases). Trimming took 7 bases from V and 5 from J, leaving 15 bases between them. The CDR3 consists of 14 residues. This chain's CDR3 is CASTLYSTDNEQFF. The CDR3 bases are TGTGCCAGCACCCTTTACTCGACAGACAATGAGCAGTTCTTC.

This clonotype occurred many times. The gene calls are TRBV12-3 or TRBV12-4 and TRBJ2-1; tentative D call: TRBD2 (5 bases). Between the trimmed V and J ends, which lost 5 bases and 6 bases, there was a span of 8 bases. This CDR3 is built from 12 residues. CDR3 bases: TGTGCCAGCAGTAGGACTGTCAATGAGCAGTTCTTC. Its protein is CASSRTVNEQFF.

This clonotype was counted a few times. V usage is TRBV4-2 and J usage is TRBJ1-3; perhaps TRBD1 as D (5 bases). Germline assignment: CDR1 LGHNA and CDR2 YNFKEQ. CDR3 length: 18 residues. Trimming stripped 4 bases from V and 8 bases from J, with 27 bases between. The CDR3 here is CASSPRVVLRALGDTIYF. CDR3 coding DNA: TGTGCCAGCAGCCCACGGGTGGTGTTACGCGCTCTGGGGGACACCATATATTTT.